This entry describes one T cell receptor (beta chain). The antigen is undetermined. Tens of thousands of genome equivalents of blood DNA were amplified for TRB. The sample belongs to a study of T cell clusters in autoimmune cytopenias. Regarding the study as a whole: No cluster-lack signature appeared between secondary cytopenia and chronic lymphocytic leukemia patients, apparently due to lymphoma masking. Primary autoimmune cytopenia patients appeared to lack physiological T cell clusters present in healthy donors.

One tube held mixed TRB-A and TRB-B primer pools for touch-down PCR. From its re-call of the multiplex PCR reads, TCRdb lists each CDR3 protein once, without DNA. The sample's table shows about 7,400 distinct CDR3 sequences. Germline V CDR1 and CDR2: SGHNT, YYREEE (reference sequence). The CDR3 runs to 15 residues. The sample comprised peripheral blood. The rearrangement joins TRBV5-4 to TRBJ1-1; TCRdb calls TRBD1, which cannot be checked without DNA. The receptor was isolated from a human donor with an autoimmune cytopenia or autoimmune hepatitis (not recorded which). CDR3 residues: CASSPGDRGRHEAFF.